The TCR beta chain described here comes from a study of blood T cell repertoires in COVID-19. Across the study: Samples of COVID-19 (acute and convalescent) were obtained from the United States, Italy and Spain. PBMCs, B-cell-depleted T cells, or T cells were the source of the cDNA or gDNA that made up the material.

Germline CDR1 is LNHNV and CDR2 is YYDKDF (reference sequence). V was clipped by 1 base and J by 1 base, with 10 bases between them. There are 15 residues in the CDR3. In the original processing: The assay estimated nucleated cells by amplifying reference gene primers. Repertoires were generated with immunoSEQ multiplex PCR, while TCRdb's copy carries only in-frame clones and drops some. Clone size and the V and J calls come from that table; the DNA yielded D and trimming. The sample has a few hundred thousand clones, over 70% seen once; the top ten hold 1.2%. The receptor comes from a woman between 45 and 65 years old with acute or convalescent COVID-19. The V and J genes are TRBV15 and TRBJ1-1; the D is unclear. Source material: peripheral blood. This CDR3 reads CATSRVRQSNTEAFF. The CDR3 coding sequence is TGTGCCACCAGCAGAGTGAGGCAGTCGAACACTGAAGCTTTCTTT. The whole variable domain, remainder taken from reference TRBV15 and TRBJ1-1, is DAMVIQNPRYQVTQFGKPVTLSCSQTLNHNVMYWYQQKSSQAPKLLFHYYDKDFNNEADTPDNFQSRRPNTSFCFLDIRSPGLGDTAMYLCATSRVRQSNTEAFFGQGTRLTVV.